The 2 T cell receptor beta chains below were found in one sample sequenced in a study of T cells after yellow fever vaccination. A single record per CDR3 protein comes from TCRdb applying MiXCR to the 5' RACE reads. The sample holds about 320,000 distinct CDR3 sequences, roughly an eighth seen once. The sample was CD4+ T cells sorted from PBMCs, taken 15 days after the yellow fever booster vaccination. These receptors were collected from a man younger than 30 who received the YFV17D yellow fever vaccine.

In this sample, this clonotype turned up a few times. The CDR3: CSVERTVNYGYTF. The CDR3 DNA is TGCAGCGTTGAACGGACAGTTAACTATGGCTACACCTTC. This chain links TRBV29-1 with TRBJ1-2; D is possibly TRBD1 (6 bases). Germline V gives CDR1 SQVTM, CDR2 ANQGSEA. There are 13 residues in the CDR3. Trimming took off 2 bases at V and 1 base at J, with 8 bases between the two ends.

This clonotype has a handful of counts. This chain uses TRBV10-3 with TRBJ1-5; unclear D gene. In germline, CDR1 is ENHRY, CDR2 SYGVKD. The CDR3 covers 13 residues. With 3 bases removed from V and 6 bases from J, the gap between germline ends came to 9 bases. CDR3 nucleotide sequence: TGTGCCATCAGTGAAAACGCGCGTCAGCCCCAGCATTTT. Protein: CAISENARQPQHF.